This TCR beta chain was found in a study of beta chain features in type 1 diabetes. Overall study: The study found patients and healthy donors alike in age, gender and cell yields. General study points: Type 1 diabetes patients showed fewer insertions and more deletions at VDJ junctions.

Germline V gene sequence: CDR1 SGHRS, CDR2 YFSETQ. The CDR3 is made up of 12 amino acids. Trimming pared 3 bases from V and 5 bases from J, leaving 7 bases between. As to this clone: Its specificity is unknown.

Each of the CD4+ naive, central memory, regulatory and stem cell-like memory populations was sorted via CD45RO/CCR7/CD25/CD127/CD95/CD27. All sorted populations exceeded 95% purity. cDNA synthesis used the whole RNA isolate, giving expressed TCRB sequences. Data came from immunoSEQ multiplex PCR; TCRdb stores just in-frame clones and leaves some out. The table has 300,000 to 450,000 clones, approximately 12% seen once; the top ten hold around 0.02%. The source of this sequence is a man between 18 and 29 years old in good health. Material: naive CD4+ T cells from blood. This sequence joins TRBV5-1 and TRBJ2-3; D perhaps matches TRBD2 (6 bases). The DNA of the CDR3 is TGCGCCAGCAGCTATAGCGGAGATACGCAGTATTTT. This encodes CASSYSGDTQYF.